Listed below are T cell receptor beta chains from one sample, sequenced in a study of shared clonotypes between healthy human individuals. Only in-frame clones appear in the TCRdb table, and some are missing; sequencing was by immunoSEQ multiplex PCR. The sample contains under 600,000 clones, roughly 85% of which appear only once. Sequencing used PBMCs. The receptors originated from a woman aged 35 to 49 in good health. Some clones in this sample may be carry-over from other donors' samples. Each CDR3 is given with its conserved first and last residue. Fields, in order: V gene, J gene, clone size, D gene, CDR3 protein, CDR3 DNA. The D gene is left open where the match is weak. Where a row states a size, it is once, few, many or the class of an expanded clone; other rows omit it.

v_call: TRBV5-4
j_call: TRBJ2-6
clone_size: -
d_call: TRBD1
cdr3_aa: CASSGQGFFSGANVLTF
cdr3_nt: TGTGCCAGCAGCGGACAGGGGTTCTTCTCTGGGGCCAACGTCCTGACTTTC

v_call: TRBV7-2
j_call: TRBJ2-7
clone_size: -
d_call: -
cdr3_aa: CASSSQSSYEQYF
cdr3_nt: TGTGCCAGCAGCTCCCAGAGCTCCTACGAGCAGTACTTC

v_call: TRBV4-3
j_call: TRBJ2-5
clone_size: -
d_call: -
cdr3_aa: CASSQGGIPQETQYF
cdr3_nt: TGCGCCAGCAGCCAAGGAGGGATCCCCCAAGAGACCCAGTACTTC

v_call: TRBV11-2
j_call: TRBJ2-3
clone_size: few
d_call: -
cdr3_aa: CASSPPPNTQYF
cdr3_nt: TGTGCCAGCAGCCCCCCCCCAAATACGCAGTATTTT

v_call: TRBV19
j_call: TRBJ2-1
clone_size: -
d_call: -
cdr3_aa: CASSWVGDNEQFF
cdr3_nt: TGTGCCAGTTCATGGGTAGGGGACAATGAGCAGTTCTTC

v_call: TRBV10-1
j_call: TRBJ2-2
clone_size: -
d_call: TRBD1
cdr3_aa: CASRRDRNTGELFF
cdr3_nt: TGCGCCAGCAGGAGGGACAGAAACACCGGGGAGCTGTTTTTT

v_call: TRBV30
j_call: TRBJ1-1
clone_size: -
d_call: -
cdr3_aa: CAWSVVGGTEAFF
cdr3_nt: TGTGCCTGGAGTGTCGTGGGGGGCACTGAAGCTTTCTTT

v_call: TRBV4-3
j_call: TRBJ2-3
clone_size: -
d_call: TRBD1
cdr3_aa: CASSQDQGVDTQYF
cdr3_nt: TGCGCCAGCAGCCAAGATCAGGGGGTTGATACGCAGTATTTT

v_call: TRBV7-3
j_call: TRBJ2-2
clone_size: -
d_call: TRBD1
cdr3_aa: CASSRQGDTGELFF
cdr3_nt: TGTGCCAGCAGCCGACAGGGGGACACCGGGGAGCTGTTTTTT

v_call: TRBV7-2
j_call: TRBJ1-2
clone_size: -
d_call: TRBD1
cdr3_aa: CASSLVGTGGDYTF
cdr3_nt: TGTGCCAGCAGCTTAGTAGGGACAGGGGGGGACTACACCTTC

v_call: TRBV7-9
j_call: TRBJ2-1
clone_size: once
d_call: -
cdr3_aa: CASIPKGLSYNEQFF
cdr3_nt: TGTGCCAGCATCCCGAAAGGACTCTCCTACAATGAGCAGTTCTTC

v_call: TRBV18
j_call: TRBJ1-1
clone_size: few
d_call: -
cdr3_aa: CASSPSPAWAEAFF
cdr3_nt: TGTGCCAGCTCACCAAGTCCGGCTTGGGCTGAAGCTTTCTTT

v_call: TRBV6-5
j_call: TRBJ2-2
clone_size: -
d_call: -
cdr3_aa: CASRTDYRGTGELFF
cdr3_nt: TGTGCCAGCAGGACGGACTATCGTGGCACCGGGGAGCTGTTTTTT

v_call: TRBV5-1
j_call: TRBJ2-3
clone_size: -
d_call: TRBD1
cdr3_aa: CASSPGQGETDTQYF
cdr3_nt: TGCGCCAGCAGCCCGGGACAGGGGGAGACAGATACGCAGTATTTT

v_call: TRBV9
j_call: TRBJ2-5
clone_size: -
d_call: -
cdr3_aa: CASSVGGARGETQYF
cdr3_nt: TGTGCCAGCAGCGTAGGTGGCGCTAGAGGGGAGACCCAGTACTTC

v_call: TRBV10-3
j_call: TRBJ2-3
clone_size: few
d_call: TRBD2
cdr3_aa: CAISPSGNTDTQYF
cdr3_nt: TGTGCCATCAGTCCTAGCGGGAACACAGATACGCAGTATTTT

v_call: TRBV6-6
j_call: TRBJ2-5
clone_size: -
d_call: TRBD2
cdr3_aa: CASRILAGETQYF
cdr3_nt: TGTGCCAGTCGTATACTAGCGGGAGAGACCCAGTACTTC

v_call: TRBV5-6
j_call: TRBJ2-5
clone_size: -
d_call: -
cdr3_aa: CASSLSLKIQETQYF
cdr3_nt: TGTGCCAGCAGCTTGTCTCTCAAGATACAAGAGACCCAGTACTTC

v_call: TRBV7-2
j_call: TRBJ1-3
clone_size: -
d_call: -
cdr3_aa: CASSLKGGSGNTIYF
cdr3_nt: TGTGCCAGCAGCTTAAAGGGCGGGAGTGGAAACACCATATATTTT

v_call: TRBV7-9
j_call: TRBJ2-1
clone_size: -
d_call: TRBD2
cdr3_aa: CASRWGGGYNEQFF
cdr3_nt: TGTGCCAGCAGATGGGGGGGAGGATACAATGAGCAGTTCTTC

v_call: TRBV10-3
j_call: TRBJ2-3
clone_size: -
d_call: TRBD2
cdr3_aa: CAISSAQREGGNTQYF
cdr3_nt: TGTGCCATCTCAAGTGCCCAGCGGGAGGGGGGAAATACGCAGTATTTT

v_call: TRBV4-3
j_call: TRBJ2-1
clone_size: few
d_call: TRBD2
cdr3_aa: CASSQDSPELADNEQFF
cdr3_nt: TGCGCCAGCAGCCAAGATAGCCCCGAACTAGCGGACAATGAGCAGTTCTTC

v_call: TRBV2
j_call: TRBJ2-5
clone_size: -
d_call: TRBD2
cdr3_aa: CASSPTSGRGLETQYF
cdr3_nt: TGTGCCAGCAGCCCGACTAGCGGGAGGGGCCTTGAGACCCAGTACTTC

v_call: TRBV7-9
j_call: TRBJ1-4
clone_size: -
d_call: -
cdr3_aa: CASSVVIFLRRVENEKLFF
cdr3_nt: TGTGCCAGCAGTGTGGTAATATTTCTGAGAAGGGTGGAAAATGAAAAACTGTTTTTT

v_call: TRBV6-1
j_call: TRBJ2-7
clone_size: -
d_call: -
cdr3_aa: CASSERYEQYF
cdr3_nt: TGTGCCAGCAGTGAACGGTACGAGCAGTACTTC

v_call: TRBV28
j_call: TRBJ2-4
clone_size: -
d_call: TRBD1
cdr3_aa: CASSLTGGPFSVAKNIQYF
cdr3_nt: TGTGCCAGCAGTCTGACAGGGGGGCCCTTTTCTGTAGCCAAAAACATTCAGTACTTC

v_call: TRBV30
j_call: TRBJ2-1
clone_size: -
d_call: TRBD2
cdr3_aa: CASQGGTGGPNEQFF
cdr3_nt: TGTGCTTCCCAGGGTGGGACGGGAGGGCCAAATGAGCAGTTCTTC

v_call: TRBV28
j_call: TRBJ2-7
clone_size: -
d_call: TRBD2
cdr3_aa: CASSFGGLAGGYMPEQYF
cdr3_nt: TGTGCCAGCAGTTTTGGTGGACTAGCGGGAGGGTACATGCCCGAGCAGTACTTC

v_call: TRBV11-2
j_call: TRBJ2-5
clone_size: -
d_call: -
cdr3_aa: CASSPGTSSRSETQYF
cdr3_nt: TGTGCCAGCAGCCCCGGGACTTCAAGCCGCTCGGAGACCCAGTACTTC

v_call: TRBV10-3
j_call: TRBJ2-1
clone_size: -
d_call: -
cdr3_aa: CAISGGTRTHNEQFF
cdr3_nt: TGTGCCATCAGTGGCGGGACTCGAACACACAATGAGCAGTTCTTC

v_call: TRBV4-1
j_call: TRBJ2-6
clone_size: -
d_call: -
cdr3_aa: CASSQDFLPGANVLTF
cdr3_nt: TGCGCCAGCAGCCAAGATTTCCTGCCAGGGGCCAACGTCCTGACTTTC

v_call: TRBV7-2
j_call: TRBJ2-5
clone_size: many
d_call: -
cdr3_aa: CASSEGILTAQYF
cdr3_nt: TGTGCCAGCAGCGAGGGGATACTTACGGCCCAGTACTTC

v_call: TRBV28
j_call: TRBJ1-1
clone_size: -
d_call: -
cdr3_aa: CASSRRGPSRAFF
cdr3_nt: TGTGCCAGCAGCCGGAGAGGGCCCTCCCGGGCTTTCTTT

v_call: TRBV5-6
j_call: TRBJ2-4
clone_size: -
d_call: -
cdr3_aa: CASSLEGGIGTKNIQYF
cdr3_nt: TGTGCCAGCAGCTTGGAGGGCGGGATAGGGACCAAAAACATTCAGTACTTC

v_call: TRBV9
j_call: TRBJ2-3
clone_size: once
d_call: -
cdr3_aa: CASSVAGVSDTQYF
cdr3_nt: TGTGCCAGCAGCGTAGCCGGGGTCTCGGATACGCAGTATTTT

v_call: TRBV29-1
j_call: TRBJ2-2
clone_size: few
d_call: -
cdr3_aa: CSVTGDDAGELFF
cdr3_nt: TGCAGCGTTACGGGGGATGACGCCGGGGAGCTGTTTTTT

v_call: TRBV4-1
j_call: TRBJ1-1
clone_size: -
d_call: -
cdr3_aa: CASSQGVQGITEAFF
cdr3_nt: TGCGCCAGCAGCCAAGGGGTACAGGGAATCACTGAAGCTTTCTTT

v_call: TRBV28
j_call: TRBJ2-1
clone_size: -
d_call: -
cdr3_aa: CASSSDEGVGHEQFF
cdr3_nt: TGTGCCAGCAGCTCTGACGAGGGAGTAGGGCATGAGCAGTTCTTC

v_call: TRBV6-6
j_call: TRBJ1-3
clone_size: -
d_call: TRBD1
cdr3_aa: CASSSTGADSGNTIYF
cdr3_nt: TGTGCCAGCAGCTCAACAGGGGCCGACTCTGGAAACACCATATATTTT